These 32 T cell receptor beta chains originate from one sample sequenced in a study of spatial heterogeneity in lung cancer. Study-level findings and limits: In tumors, expanded intratumoral alpha and beta TCR counts tracked mutation counts.

TCRdb processed the 5' RACE reads anew with MiXCR; each CDR3 protein has one entry. Of about 100,000 distinct CDR3 sequences in the sample, under 4.5% were seen once. This sample's time point: sample taken at primary tumor resection. The antigens of these receptors remain unknown. The specimen was lung tumor tissue, collected at surgery. The receptors originated from a male donor with early-stage non-small cell lung cancer.

This clonotype was observed at least ten times. The V gene is TRBV29-1, the J gene TRBJ1-1, with TRBD1 matching 9 bases. V lost 1 base to trimming and J lost 1 base; unmatched junction nucleotides: 10. CDR3 length: 17 amino acids. Germline V gene data show CDR1 as SQVTM and CDR2 as ANQGSEA. The CDR3 protein is CSVEAVPGQGPNTEAFF. DNA of the CDR3: TGCAGCGTTGAAGCCGTCCCGGGACAGGGACCGAACACTGAAGCTTTCTTT.

At least ten counts were recorded for this clonotype. The V gene is TRBV12-3 or TRBV12-4, the J gene TRBJ1-2; a possible D gene is TRBD1 (5 bases). This CDR3 comprises 13 residues. The V end was cut by 2 bases, the J end by 1 base, with 5 bases between. CDR3 coding DNA: TGTGCCAGCAGTTTACAGGGTAACTATGGCTACACCTTC. Residues: CASSLQGNYGYTF.

In this sample, this clonotype turned up many times. This chain connects TRBV28 to TRBJ1-2; no definite D call. V lost 6 bases and J lost 3, with 17 bases in between. Germline CDR1 is MDHEN and CDR2 is SYDVKM. The CDR3 length is 15 residues. The CDR3 DNA follows: TGTGCCAGCAGCCACCCACCCTTGGGCCACTATGGCTACACCTTC. This encodes CASSHPPLGHYGYTF.

This clonotype was seen many times. The V gene is TRBV20-1, the J gene TRBJ2-5; 11 bases match TRBD2. The CDR3 has 13 amino acids. Germline assignment: CDR1 DFQATT and CDR2 SNEGSKA (reference sequence). J gave up 4 bases and V 7 bases, and 5 bases lay outside the gene matches. This CDR3 reads CSVAGGPGETQYF. CDR3 coding DNA: TGCAGTGTAGCGGGAGGGCCGGGAGAGACCCAGTACTTC.

This clonotype was detected many times. The chain recombines TRBV28 with TRBJ1-1; a possible D gene is TRBD1 (6 bases). The germline V gene has CDR1 MDHEN and CDR2 SYDVKM. With 2 bases removed from V and 0 bases from J, the gap between germline ends came to 7 bases. The length of the CDR3 is 14 residues. The CDR3 sequence: CASSLRGLNTEAFF. CDR3 DNA: TGTGCCAGCAGTTTACGGGGGCTGAACACTGAAGCTTTCTTT.

In this sample, this clonotype turned up a few times. J is TRBJ2-7 and V is TRBV20-1, with 11 bases that match TRBD2. Germline lookup yields CDR1 DFQATT and CDR2 SNEGSKA (reference sequence). This CDR3 has 14 residues. The ends lost 3 bases at V and 4 bases at J; junction bases unmatched: 5. CDR3: CSASRTSGSYEQYF. The CDR3, as DNA: TGCAGTGCTAGTCGTACTAGCGGGAGTTACGAGCAGTACTTC.

This clonotype was observed many times. This chain connects TRBV7-7 to TRBJ2-1; 11 positions match TRBD2. Germline assignment: CDR1 SSHAT and CDR2 FNYEAQ (reference sequence). The junction had 13 bases not matched to a gene; V was cut back by 5 bases and J by 10 bases. The length of the CDR3 is 16 residues. CDR3 nucleotides: TGTGCCAGCAGCCCCCTGCTAGCGGGAGGCCTAGGGGAGCAGTTCTTC. Protein sequence: CASSPLLAGGLGEQFF. The full variable domain, rest sourced from reference TRBV7-7 and TRBJ2-1, is GAGVSQSPRYKVTKRGQDVTLRCDPISSHATLYWYQQALGQGPEFLTYFNYEAQPDKSGLPSDRFSAERPEGSISTLTIQRTEQRDSAMYRCASSPLLAGGLGEQFFGPGTRLTVL.

This clonotype was found many times. The chain has TRBV6-1 and TRBJ1-4; no firm D call. The CDR3 covers 11 residues. The germline V gene encodes CDR1 MNHNS and CDR2 SASEGT. Trimming removed 4 bases at V and 8 bases at J, with 5 bases between. The CDR3 nucleotides read TGTGCCAGCAGTGTGAGCGAAAAACTGTTTTTT. Translated, it gives CASSVSEKLFF.

This clonotype appeared a few times. This sequence joins TRBV4-1 and TRBJ1-1, with D perhaps TRBD1 (5 bases). Trimming removed 4 bases from V and 0 bases from J, with 18 bases in between. CDR1 MGHRA and CDR2 YSYEKL come from the germline V gene. This CDR3 spans 17 amino acids. The chain's CDR3 is CASSPRRGVGVNTEAFF. CDR3 DNA sequence: TGCGCCAGCAGCCCCCGACGGGGAGTAGGGGTGAACACTGAAGCTTTCTTT.

This clonotype was observed many times. The CDR3 reads CASSPPPGQGWSPLHF. Written as DNA, the CDR3 is TGTGCCAGCAGCCCGCCCCCGGGACAGGGGTGGTCACCCCTCCACTTT. The genes are TRBV7-2 and TRBJ1-6, with 10 nucleotides matching TRBD1. Germline CDR1 reads SGHTA; CDR2 reads FQGNSA. Unmatched junction bases numbered 11, after V lost 5 bases and J lost 10 bases. CDR3 length: 16 amino acids.

This clonotype has at least ten counts. The chain is built from TRBV21-1 and TRBJ2-7; TRBD2, as called in the table, went unchecked against the DNA. TRBV21-1 represents a pseudogene. The CDR3 covers 17 residues. CDR3 bases: TGTGCCAGCAGCAAAGCTACTAGCGGGAGGTCCACCTACGAGCAGTACTTC. This translates into CASSKATSGRSTYEQYF.

CDR3 nucleotide sequence: TGTGCCAGCAGCCAAGGCTTGATCAATGAGCAGTTCTTC. Translated, it gives CASSQGLINEQFF. This chain joins TRBV11-2 and TRBJ2-1; D is unresolved. Trimming removed 5 bases at V and 6 bases at J, with 11 bases between. Per germline, CDR1 SGHAT and CDR2 FQNNGV. The CDR3 is 13 amino acids.

This clonotype was picked up many times. The J gene is TRBJ2-1, the V gene TRBV24-1, with 8 nucleotides matching TRBD1. Germline V gene lookup returns CDR1 KGHDR and CDR2 SFDVKD. The CDR3 runs 18 residues. V shed 6 bases, J shed 4 bases, and the junction held 16 bases outside the gene matches. In DNA form, the CDR3 reads TGTGCCACCAGTCCAGGAGCCGCTAACAGGGGGTTTTACAATGAGCAGTTCTTC. The encoded protein is CATSPGAANRGFYNEQFF.

This clonotype has ten or more counts. The genes are TRBV7-2 and TRBJ1-1; D unresolved. The CDR3 consists of 18 residues. Per germline, CDR1 SGHTA and CDR2 FQGNSA. V gave up 2 bases and J gave up 6 bases, with 25 bases separating them. The chain's CDR3 is CASSLNWGSPSVGAEAFF. The CDR3 DNA reads TGTGCCAGCAGCTTAAATTGGGGTTCGCCCTCAGTCGGCGCTGAAGCTTTCTTT.

This clonotype was observed many times. The V and J genes are TRBV12-2 and TRBJ2-7; TRBD2 reflects the table's D call only, with no check against the DNA. TRBV12-2 is tagged as a pseudogene. This CDR3 spans 16 amino acids. In DNA form, the CDR3 reads TGTGCAAGTCGTTTAGCGGGGAGGCCGAGGGATGCCGAGCAGTACTTC. It translates to CASRLAGRPRDAEQYF.

This clonotype was observed at least ten times. J is TRBJ2-7 and V is TRBV4-1; 8 nucleotides align to TRBD2. Germline assignment: CDR1 MGHRA and CDR2 YSYEKL. There are 15 residues in the CDR3. V dropped 0 bases and J dropped 3; count of bases not matched to a gene: 4. The CDR3 reads CASSQETGGDYEQYF. In DNA, the CDR3 is TGCGCCAGCAGCCAAGAGACGGGAGGGGACTACGAGCAGTACTTC.

The V and J genes are TRBV4-1 and TRBJ2-7; tentatively, D is TRBD2 (6 bases). The germline gives CDR1 MGHRA, CDR2 YSYEKL. This CDR3 contains 15 residues. Trimming shortened V by 4 bases and J by 6 bases, and 19 bases separated the two germline ends. CDR3 nucleotides: TGCGCCAGCAGCCGGGAGGCAGGGAATAGAGTCGAGCAGTACTTC. Translated: CASSREAGNRVEQYF.

The CDR3 DNA reads TGCAGCGCTAGTGGGGCGGGGAACACTGAAGCTTTCTTT. Translated, it gives CSASGAGNTEAFF. The chain carries TRBV29-1 and TRBJ1-1; possibly TRBD1 for D (5 bases). Between the trimmed V and J ends, which lost 7 bases and 1 base, there was a span of 13 bases. The germline V gene has CDR1 SQVTM and CDR2 ANQGSEA. The CDR3 is 13 amino acids.

This clonotype was seen at least ten times. This chain joins TRBV6-6 and TRBJ2-5; no firm D call. The length of the CDR3 is 13 residues. Germline V CDR1 and CDR2: MNHNY, SVGAGI (reference sequence). The V end lost 7 bases, the J end lost 0 bases, and 9 bases lay between the germline ends. CDR3 residues: CASTDSNQETQYF. The CDR3 DNA is TGTGCCAGCACGGATAGCAACCAAGAGACCCAGTACTTC.

In its sample, this clonotype was seen many times. This chain links TRBV6-6 with TRBJ2-5; 9 bases agree with TRBD1. CDR1 and CDR2 (germline): MNHNY, SVGAGI (reference sequence). J was trimmed by 2 bases and V by 5 bases; bases with no gene match: 12. The CDR3 sequence is 17 residues long. The CDR3 nucleotides read TGTGCCAGCAGTCGGGGCGGGACAGGGCCCTTGCAAGAGACCCAGTACTTC. Encoded protein: CASSRGGTGPLQETQYF.

This clonotype was counted at least ten times. The V call is TRBV3-1, the J call TRBJ2-1; D is unclear. The CDR3 sequence is 14 residues long. V lost 4 bases and J 8 bases, leaving 15 bases between the germline ends. Germline V CDR1 and CDR2: LGHDT, YNNKEL (reference sequence). The CDR3 coding sequence is TGTGCCAGCAGCCCGGACCCGAGTTACGATGAGCAGTTCTTC. Its protein is CASSPDPSYDEQFF.

This clonotype has more than one count but fewer than ten. An end of the junction does not agree with germline; a read error may underlie this. V usage is TRBV24-1 and J usage is TRBJ1-3; D gene unclear. The CDR3 consists of 17 residues. Germline CDR1 is KGHDR and CDR2 is SFDVKD. The CDR3: CATSGPVGRTAGNTIYF. The CDR3 DNA follows: TGTGCCACTAGTGGCCCGGTGGGCCGAACCGCTGGAAACACCATATATTTT.

The chain recombines TRBV27 with TRBJ1-5; possible D gene TRBD1, 6 bases. Germline loops: CDR1 MNHEY, CDR2 SMNVEV (reference sequence). V lost 4 bases and J 2 bases, leaving 27 bases between the germline ends. The CDR3 is 20 amino acids. CDR3 amino acids: CASSSARRGRALRGNQPQHF. The CDR3 DNA sequence: TGTGCCAGCAGTTCCGCCCGCCGGGGGCGCGCCCTTCGGGGCAATCAGCCCCAGCATTTT.

This clonotype was detected ten times or more. The V and J genes are TRBV2 and TRBJ2-3; 11 bases match TRBD2. The CDR3 is 17 amino acids. Germline trimming cut 6 bases from V and 2 bases from J; bases unmatched to any gene: 10. The germline gives CDR1 SNHLY, CDR2 FYNNEI. CDR3 bases: TGTGCCAGCAGCGAAACTTCGACTAGCGGGGTCACAGATACGCAGTATTTT. Its protein product is CASSETSTSGVTDTQYF.

The chain couples TRBV6-1 to TRBJ2-1; TRBD2 aligns across 13 bases. The CDR3 is 18 amino acids. The V gene end was trimmed by 6 bases and the J gene end by 1 base; junction bases not matched to a gene: 9. CDR1 MNHNS and CDR2 SASEGT come from the germline V gene. The CDR3 sequence is CASRGRLAGGHSYNEQFF. The CDR3 nucleotides read TGTGCCAGCAGGGGCAGACTAGCGGGAGGCCATTCCTACAATGAGCAGTTCTTC.

This clonotype was counted at least ten times. V is TRBV14 and J is TRBJ1-1; D not certain. Germline lookup yields CDR1 SGHDN and CDR2 FVKESK. The V and J ends lost 4 bases and 5 bases respectively, with 11 bases between them. This CDR3 region has 13 residues. CDR3 coding DNA: TGTGCCAGCAGCCCTTTCGGGGTAACTGAAGCTTTCTTT. Its protein product is CASSPFGVTEAFF.

J is TRBJ2-1 and V is TRBV12-3 or TRBV12-4, with TRBD2 identical over 15 bases. The length of the CDR3 is 16 residues. V trimming: 6 bases; J trimming: 9 bases; junction bases outside the gene matches: 9. The CDR3 nucleotides read TGTGCCAGCAGAGGCGGGACTAGCGGGAGGCTCGGTGAGCAGTTCTTC. As protein: CASRGGTSGRLGEQFF.

This clonotype turned up a few times. The V gene is TRBV4-1, the J gene TRBJ1-1, with no clear D. There are 14 residues in the CDR3. Germline assignment: CDR1 MGHRA and CDR2 YSYEKL. Trimming took 1 base from V and 4 from J, leaving 10 bases between them. The CDR3 loop reads CASSQVFGSTEAFF. The CDR3 nucleotides are TGCGCCAGCAGCCAAGTATTCGGGAGCACTGAAGCTTTCTTT.

The CDR3 coding sequence is TGTGCCAGCAGCCCCGTGGCTGAGGAGACCCAGTACTTC. This sequence encodes CASSPVAEETQYF. The V and J genes are TRBV13 and TRBJ2-5; D gene unclear. The germline V gene has CDR1 PRHDT and CDR2 FYEKMQ (reference sequence). The CDR3 has 13 amino acids. V lost 5 bases and J lost 5, with 12 bases in between. Full variable domain (missing parts from reference TRBV13 and TRBJ2-5): AAGVIQSPRHLIKEKRETATLKCYPIPRHDTVYWYQQGPGQDPQFLISFYEKMQSDKGSIPDRFSAQQFSDYHSELNMSSLELGDSALYFCASSPVAEETQYFGPGTRLLVL.

At least ten counts were recorded for this clonotype. J is TRBJ2-7 and V is TRBV9; TRBD1 might be the D (6 bases). CDR1 and CDR2 from the germline V gene are SGDLS and YYNGEE. The V end was cut by 2 bases, the J end by 2 bases, with 14 bases between. The CDR3 has 15 amino acids. The CDR3 spells CASSVGTTRAYEQYF. CDR3 in DNA: TGTGCCAGCAGCGTCGGGACAACCCGGGCCTACGAGCAGTACTTC.

V usage is TRBV10-3 and J usage is TRBJ2-1, with 8 bases that match TRBD2. Germline values: CDR1 ENHRY, CDR2 SYGVKD. V lost 3 bases, J lost 4 bases, and 8 bases stayed unmatched. The CDR3 consists of 16 residues. CDR3 sequence (DNA): TGTGCCATCAGTGATTCAGCGGGAGACTCTTACAATGAGCAGTTCTTC. Its translation: CAISDSAGDSYNEQFF.

This clonotype was observed a few times. V is TRBV7-7 and J is TRBJ2-2, with D uncertain. This CDR3 is 14 amino acids long. CDR1 and CDR2 from the germline V gene are SSHAT and FNYEAQ (reference sequence). V was shortened by 3 bases and J by 5 bases, with 10 bases between the two germline ends. The CDR3 sequence: CASSFTIDTGELFF. The CDR3 DNA sequence: TGTGCCAGCAGCTTCACGATCGATACCGGGGAGCTGTTTTTT.